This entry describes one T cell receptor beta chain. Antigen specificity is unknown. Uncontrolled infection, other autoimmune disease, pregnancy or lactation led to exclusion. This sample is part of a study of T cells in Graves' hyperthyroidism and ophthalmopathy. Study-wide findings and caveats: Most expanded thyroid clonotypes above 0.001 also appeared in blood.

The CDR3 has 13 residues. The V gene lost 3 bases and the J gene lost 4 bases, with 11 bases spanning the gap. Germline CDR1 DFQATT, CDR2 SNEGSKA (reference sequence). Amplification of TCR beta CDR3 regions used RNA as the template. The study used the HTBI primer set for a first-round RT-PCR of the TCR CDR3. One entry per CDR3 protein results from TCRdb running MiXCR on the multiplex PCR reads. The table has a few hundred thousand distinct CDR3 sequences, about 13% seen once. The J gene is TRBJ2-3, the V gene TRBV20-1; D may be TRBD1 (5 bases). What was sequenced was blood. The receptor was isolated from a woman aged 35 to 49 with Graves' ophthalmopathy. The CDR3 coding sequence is TGCAGTGCTAGGAAAGGGGCCTCAGATACGCAGTATTTT. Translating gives CSARKGASDTQYF.